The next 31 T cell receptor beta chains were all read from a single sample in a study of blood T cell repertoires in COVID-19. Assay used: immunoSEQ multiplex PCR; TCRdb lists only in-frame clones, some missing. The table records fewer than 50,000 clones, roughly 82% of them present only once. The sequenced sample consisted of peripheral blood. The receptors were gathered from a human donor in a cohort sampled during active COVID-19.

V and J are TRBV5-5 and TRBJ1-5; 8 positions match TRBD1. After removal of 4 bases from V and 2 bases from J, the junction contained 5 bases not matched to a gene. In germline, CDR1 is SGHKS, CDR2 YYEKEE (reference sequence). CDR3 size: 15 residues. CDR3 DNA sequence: TGTGCCAGCAGCGGACAGGGTGGTGGCAATCAGCCCCAGCATTTT. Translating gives CASSGQGGGNQPQHF.

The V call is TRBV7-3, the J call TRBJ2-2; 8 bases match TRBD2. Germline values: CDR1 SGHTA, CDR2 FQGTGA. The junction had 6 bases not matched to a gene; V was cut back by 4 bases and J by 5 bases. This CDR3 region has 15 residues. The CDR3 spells CASSSSGGPTGELFF. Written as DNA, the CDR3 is TGTGCCAGCAGCTCTTCGGGAGGGCCTACCGGGGAGCTGTTTTTT.

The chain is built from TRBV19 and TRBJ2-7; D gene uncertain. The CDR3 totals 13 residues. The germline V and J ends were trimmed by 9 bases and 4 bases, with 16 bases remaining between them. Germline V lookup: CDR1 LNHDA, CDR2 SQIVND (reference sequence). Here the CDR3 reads CASPAPPLYEQYF. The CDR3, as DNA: TGTGCCAGCCCCGCGCCACCCTTATACGAGCAGTACTTC.

The CDR3 DNA is TGTGCCATCAGTGAGTCCCGTGCGGGAGGAGATACGCAGTATTTT. It is translated as CAISESRAGGDTQYF. The chain recombines TRBV10-3 with TRBJ2-3, with 8 bases aligning to TRBD2. Losses at the gene ends were 0 bases for V and 5 bases for J; bases not matched to a gene: 4. From germline, CDR1 is ENHRY and CDR2 SYGVKD. The CDR3 covers 15 residues.

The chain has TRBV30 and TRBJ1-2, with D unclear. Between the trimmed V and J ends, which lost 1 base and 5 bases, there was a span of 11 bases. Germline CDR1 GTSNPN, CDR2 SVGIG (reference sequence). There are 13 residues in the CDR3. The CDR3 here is CAWSGTGMYGYTF. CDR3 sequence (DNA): TGTGCCTGGAGTGGGACCGGGATGTATGGCTACACCTTC.

The chain's CDR3 is CAWRPSGSTQYF. The CDR3 coding sequence is TGTGCCTGGAGACCTAGCGGGAGCACGCAGTATTTT. This chain joins TRBV30 and TRBJ2-3; 10 bases are shared with TRBD2. The germline gives CDR1 GTSNPN, CDR2 SVGIG (reference sequence). The ends lost 3 bases at V and 9 bases at J; junction bases unmatched: 3. The CDR3 totals 12 residues.

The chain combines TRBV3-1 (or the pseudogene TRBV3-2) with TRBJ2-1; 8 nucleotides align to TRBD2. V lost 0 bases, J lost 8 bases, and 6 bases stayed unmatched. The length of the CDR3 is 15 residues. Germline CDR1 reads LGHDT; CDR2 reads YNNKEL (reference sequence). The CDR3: CASSQDLAGGDEQFF. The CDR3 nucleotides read TGTGCCAGCAGCCAAGATCTGGCGGGAGGCGATGAGCAGTTCTTC.

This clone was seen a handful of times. DNA for the CDR3: TGCGCCAGCAGGCAGCGGGGCCCCGGGGATGAGCAGTTCTTC. Residues: CASRQRGPGDEQFF. V gene TRBV5-1 combines with J gene TRBJ2-1, with 7 bases fitting TRBD2. The CDR3 contains 14 residues. In germline, CDR1 is SGHRS, CDR2 YFSETQ. The V gene end was trimmed by 5 bases and the J gene end by 8 bases; junction bases not matched to a gene: 10.

The CDR3 sequence: CASSQVAGGPYEQYF. The CDR3 DNA sequence: TGTGCCAGCAGCCAAGTTGCGGGAGGCCCCTACGAGCAGTACTTC. The chain has TRBV14 and TRBJ2-7, with 8 bases lining up with TRBD2. The germline CDR1 and CDR2 sequences are SGHDN and FVKESK. This CDR3 contains 15 residues. J was trimmed by 2 bases and V by 1 base; bases with no gene match: 4.

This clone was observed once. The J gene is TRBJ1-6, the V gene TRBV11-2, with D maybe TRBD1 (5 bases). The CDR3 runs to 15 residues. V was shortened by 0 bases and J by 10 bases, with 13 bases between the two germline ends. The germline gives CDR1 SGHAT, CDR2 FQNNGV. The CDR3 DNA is TGTGCCAGCAGCTTAGAGGGGCGCAGGGAATCACCCCTCCACTTT. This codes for CASSLEGRRESPLHF.

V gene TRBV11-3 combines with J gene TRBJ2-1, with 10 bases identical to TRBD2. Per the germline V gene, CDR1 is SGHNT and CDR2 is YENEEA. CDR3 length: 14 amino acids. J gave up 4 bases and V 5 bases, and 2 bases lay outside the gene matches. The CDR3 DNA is TGTGCCAGCAGCGGGACTAGCGATTACAATGAGCAGTTCTTC. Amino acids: CASSGTSDYNEQFF.

Here the CDR3 DNA reads TGTGCCAGCACCACGGGAAGCCAAGAGACCCAGTACTTC. It specifies CASTTGSQETQYF. The chain employs TRBV28 and TRBJ2-5; weak D call: TRBD2 (5 bases). The CDR3 spans 13 residues. Germline V lookup: CDR1 MDHEN, CDR2 SYDVKM. Trimming pared 7 bases from V and 1 base from J, leaving 10 bases between.

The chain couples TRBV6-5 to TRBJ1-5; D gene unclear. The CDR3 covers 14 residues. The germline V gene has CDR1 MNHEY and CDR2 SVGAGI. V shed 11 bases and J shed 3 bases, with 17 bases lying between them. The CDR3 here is CACRLTEANQPQHF. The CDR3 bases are TGTGCCTGTCGCTTGACGGAGGCCAATCAGCCCCAGCATTTT.

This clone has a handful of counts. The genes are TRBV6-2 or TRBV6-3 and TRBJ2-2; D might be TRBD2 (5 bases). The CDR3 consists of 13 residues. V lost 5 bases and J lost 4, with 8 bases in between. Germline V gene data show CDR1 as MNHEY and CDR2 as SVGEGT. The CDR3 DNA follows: TGTGCCAGCAGTCCCCGGGGCACCGGGGAGCTGTTTTTT. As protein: CASSPRGTGELFF.

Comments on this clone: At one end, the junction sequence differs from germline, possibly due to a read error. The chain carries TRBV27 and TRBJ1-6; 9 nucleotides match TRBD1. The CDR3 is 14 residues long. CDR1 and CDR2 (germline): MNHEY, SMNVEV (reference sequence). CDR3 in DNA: TGTGCCACCAGTTTCGGGACAGGGAGTTCACCCCTCCACTTT. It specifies CATSFGTGSSPLHF.

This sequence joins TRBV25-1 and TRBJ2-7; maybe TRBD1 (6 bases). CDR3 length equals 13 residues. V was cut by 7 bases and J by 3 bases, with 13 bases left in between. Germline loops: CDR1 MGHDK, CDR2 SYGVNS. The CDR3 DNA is TGTGCCAGCAAAGGGACACTATACTACGAGCAGTACTTC. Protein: CASKGTLYYEQYF.

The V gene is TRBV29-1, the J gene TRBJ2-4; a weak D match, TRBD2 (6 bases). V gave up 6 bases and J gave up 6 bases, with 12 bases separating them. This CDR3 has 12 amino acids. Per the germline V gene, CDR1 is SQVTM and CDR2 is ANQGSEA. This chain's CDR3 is CSVVRDLNIQYF. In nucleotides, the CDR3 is TGCAGCGTGGTCCGGGACTTAAACATTCAGTACTTC.

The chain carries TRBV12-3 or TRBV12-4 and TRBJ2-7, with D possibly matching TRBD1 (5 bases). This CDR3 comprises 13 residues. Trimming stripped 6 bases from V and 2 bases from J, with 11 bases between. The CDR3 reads CASRFQGTYEQYF. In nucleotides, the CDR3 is TGTGCCAGCAGGTTTCAGGGAACCTACGAGCAGTACTTC.

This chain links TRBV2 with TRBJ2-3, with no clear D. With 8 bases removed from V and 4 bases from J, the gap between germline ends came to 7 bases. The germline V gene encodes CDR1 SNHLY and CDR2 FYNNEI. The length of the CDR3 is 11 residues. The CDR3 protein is CASQFADTQYF. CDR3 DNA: TGTGCCAGCCAGTTCGCAGATACGCAGTATTTT.

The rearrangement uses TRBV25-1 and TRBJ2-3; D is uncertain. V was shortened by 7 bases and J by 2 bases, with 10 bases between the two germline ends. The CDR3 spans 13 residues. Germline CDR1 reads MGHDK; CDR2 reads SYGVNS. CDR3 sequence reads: CASTGQYTDTQYF. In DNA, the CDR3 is TGTGCCAGCACTGGGCAATACACAGATACGCAGTATTTT.

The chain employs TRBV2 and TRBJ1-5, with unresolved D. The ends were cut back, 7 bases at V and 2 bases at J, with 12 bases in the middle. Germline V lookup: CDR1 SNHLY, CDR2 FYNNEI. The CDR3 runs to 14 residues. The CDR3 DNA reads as TGTGCCAGCAACCTCGCCTGGCGCAATCAGCCCCAGCATTTT. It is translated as CASNLAWRNQPQHF.

The CDR3 reads CASSVGGQSYEQYF. The CDR3 DNA follows: TGTGCCAGCAGCGTCGGAGGCCAATCCTACGAGCAGTACTTC. The chain combines TRBV9 with TRBJ2-7; D may be TRBD2 (5 bases). The length of the CDR3 is 14 residues. Germline V gives CDR1 SGDLS, CDR2 YYNGEE. V was clipped by 2 bases and J by 1 base, with 10 bases between them.

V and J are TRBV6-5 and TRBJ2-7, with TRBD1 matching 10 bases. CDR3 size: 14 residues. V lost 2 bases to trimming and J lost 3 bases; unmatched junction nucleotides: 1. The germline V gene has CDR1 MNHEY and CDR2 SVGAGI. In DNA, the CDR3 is TGTGCCAGCAGTTACCGGGACAGGGGCTACGAGCAGTACTTC. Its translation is CASSYRDRGYEQYF.

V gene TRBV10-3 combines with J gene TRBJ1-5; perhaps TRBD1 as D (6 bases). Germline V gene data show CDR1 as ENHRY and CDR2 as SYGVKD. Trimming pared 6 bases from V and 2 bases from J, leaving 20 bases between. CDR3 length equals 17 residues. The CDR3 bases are TGTGCCATCAGAGAACCCAAAACAGGGAAGGGCAATCAGCCCCAGCATTTT. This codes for CAIREPKTGKGNQPQHF.

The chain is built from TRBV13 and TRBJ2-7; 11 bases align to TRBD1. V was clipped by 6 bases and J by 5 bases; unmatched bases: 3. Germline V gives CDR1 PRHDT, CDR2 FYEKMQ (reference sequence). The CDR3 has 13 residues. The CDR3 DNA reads TGTGCCAGCAGTTTGGGACAGGGGGACGAGCAGTACTTC. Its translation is CASSLGQGDEQYF.

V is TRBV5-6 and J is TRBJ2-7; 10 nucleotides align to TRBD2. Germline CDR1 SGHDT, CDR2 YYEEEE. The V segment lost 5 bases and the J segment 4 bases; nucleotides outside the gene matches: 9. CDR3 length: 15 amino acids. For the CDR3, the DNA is TGTGCCAGCAGTCCCAACAGAGCGGGAGGGTACGAGCAGTACTTC. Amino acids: CASSPNRAGGYEQYF. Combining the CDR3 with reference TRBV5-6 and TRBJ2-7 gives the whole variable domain DAGVTQSPTHLIKTRGQQVTLRCSPKSGHDTVSWYQQALGQGPQFIFQYYEEEERQRGNFPDRFSGHQFPNYSSELNVNALLLGDSALYLCASSPNRAGGYEQYFGPGTRLTVT.

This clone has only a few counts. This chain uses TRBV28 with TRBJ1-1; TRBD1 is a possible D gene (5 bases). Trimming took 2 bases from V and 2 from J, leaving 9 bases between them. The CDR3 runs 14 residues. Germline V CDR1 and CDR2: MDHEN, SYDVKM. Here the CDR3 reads CASSLPGFNTEAFF. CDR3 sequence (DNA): TGTGCCAGCAGTTTACCAGGGTTCAACACTGAAGCTTTCTTT.

The CDR3 sequence is CASSFSGRISYEQYF. The CDR3 region has the DNA TGTGCCAGCAGTTTTAGCGGGAGAATCTCCTACGAGCAGTACTTC. This chain joins TRBV28 and TRBJ2-7; TRBD2 matches 9 bases. In germline, CDR1 is MDHEN, CDR2 SYDVKM. This CDR3 region has 15 residues. V trimming: 3 bases; J trimming: 0 bases; junction bases outside the gene matches: 3.

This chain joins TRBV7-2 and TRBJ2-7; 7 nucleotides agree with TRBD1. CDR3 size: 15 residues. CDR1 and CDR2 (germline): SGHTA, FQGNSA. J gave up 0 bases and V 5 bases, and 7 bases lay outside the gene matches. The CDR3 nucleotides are TGTGCCAGCAGCCGGGACAGACAAAGCTCCTACGAGCAGTACTTC. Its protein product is CASSRDRQSSYEQYF.

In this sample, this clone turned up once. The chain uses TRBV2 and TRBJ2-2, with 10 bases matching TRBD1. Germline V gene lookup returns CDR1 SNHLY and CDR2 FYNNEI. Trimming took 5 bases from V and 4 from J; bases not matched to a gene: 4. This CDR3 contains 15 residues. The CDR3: CASSLTGGSTGELFF. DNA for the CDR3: TGTGCCAGCAGTCTGACAGGGGGCAGCACCGGGGAGCTGTTTTTT.

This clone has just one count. The CDR3 region is CASSEGLAGWDTGELFF. In DNA form, the CDR3 reads TGTGCCAGCAGCGAGGGACTAGCGGGATGGGACACCGGGGAGCTGTTTTTT. The chain couples TRBV7-2 to TRBJ2-2; 13 nucleotides agree with TRBD2. The V and J ends lost 5 bases and 3 bases, in that order; junction bases with no gene match: 6. The length of the CDR3 is 17 residues. CDR1 SGHTA and CDR2 FQGNSA come from the germline V gene.